The 14 T cell receptor beta chains below were found in one sample sequenced in a study of blood T cell repertoires in COVID-19. TCRdb's copy holds only in-frame clones and misses some; the assay was immunoSEQ multiplex PCR. This table holds 250,000 or so clones, more than 80% found once. The sample consisted of PBMCs or T cells enriched from blood (not recorded which). The receptor source for this set is a woman aged 25 to 39 with acute COVID-19.

The rearrangement links TRBV5-1 to TRBJ2-5, with D possibly being TRBD1 (6 bases). Germline V CDR1 and CDR2: SGHRS, YFSETQ. This CDR3 has 14 amino acids. V lost 1 base to trimming and J lost 5 bases, with 12 bases between them. The CDR3 here is CASSLNWGHETQYF. The CDR3 DNA sequence: TGCGCCAGCAGCTTGAATTGGGGGCACGAGACCCAGTACTTC.

The chain joins TRBV7-3 to TRBJ2-1, with 9 bases that match TRBD2. J was trimmed by 3 bases and V by 4 bases; bases with no gene match: 13. This CDR3 contains 18 residues. Germline V gene data show CDR1 as SGHTA and CDR2 as FQGTGA. The CDR3 region is CASSSTGVAGVDYNEQFF. CDR3 DNA sequence: TGTGCCAGCAGCTCCACCGGGGTAGCGGGAGTTGACTACAATGAGCAGTTCTTC.

The chain carries TRBV5-4 and TRBJ2-2; TRBD1 is a possible D gene (5 bases). Trimming removed 4 bases from V and 2 bases from J, with 15 bases in between. Germline-derived CDR1 and CDR2 are SGHNT and YYREEE (reference sequence). The CDR3 contains 16 residues. CDR3 loop: CASSQGVELNTGELFF. In nucleotides, the CDR3 is TGTGCCAGCAGCCAAGGGGTGGAACTTAACACCGGGGAGCTGTTTTTT.

The rearrangement uses TRBV19 and TRBJ2-1; 7 bases are shared with TRBD1. Unmatched junction bases numbered 12, after V lost 5 bases and J lost 5 bases. Germline CDR1 and CDR2: LNHDA and SQIVND (reference sequence). This CDR3 is built from 16 residues. CDR3 in DNA: TGTGCCAGTAGTCCCCACTACTGGCAGGGGGACAATGAGCAGTTCTTC. It specifies CASSPHYWQGDNEQFF.

The gene calls are TRBV3-1 (or the pseudogene TRBV3-2) and TRBJ2-3; TRBD1 aligns across 9 bases. Per germline, CDR1 LGHDT and CDR2 YNNKEL (reference sequence). The CDR3 consists of 14 residues. With 7 bases clipped from V and 2 bases from J, the junction kept 4 bases outside the gene matches. CDR3 DNA sequence: TGTGCCAGCACGGGACAGGGTTACACAGATACGCAGTATTTT. Translated: CASTGQGYTDTQYF.

This clone came up once. Here the CDR3 reads CASRAGGLQNEQFF. DNA of the CDR3: TGTGCCAGCAGAGCAGGTGGACTACAAAATGAGCAGTTCTTC. The rearrangement uses TRBV27 and TRBJ2-1, with D possibly TRBD2 on 6 matching bases. This CDR3 comprises 14 residues. Germline loops: CDR1 MNHEY, CDR2 SMNVEV (reference sequence). Trimming pared 6 bases from V and 7 bases from J, leaving 16 bases between.

The chain has TRBV7-2 and TRBJ1-4; unclear D gene. Germline V gene lookup returns CDR1 SGHTA and CDR2 FQGNSA. V was pared by 5 bases and J by 4 bases, with 11 bases between. This CDR3 contains 14 residues. The CDR3 nucleotides read TGTGCCAGCAGCGAGAGACTGCTTAATGAAAAACTGTTTTTT. Protein: CASSERLLNEKLFF.

This clone came up a few times. The rearrangement links TRBV20-1 to TRBJ2-1; 7 nucleotides match TRBD1. CDR1 and CDR2 from the germline V gene are DFQATT and SNEGSKA (reference sequence). V was clipped by 5 bases and J by 12 bases; unmatched bases: 4. The CDR3 has 10 residues. The CDR3 bases are TGCAGTGCTGCCCGGGACAGGCAGTTCTTC. Its translation: CSAARDRQFF.

This clone appeared a single time. The rearrangement uses TRBV28 and TRBJ1-4; 8 bases map to TRBD1. There are 14 residues in the CDR3. The ends lost 2 bases at V and 8 bases at J; junction bases unmatched: 4. Looked up from germline, CDR1 is MDHEN and CDR2 is SYDVKM. The CDR3 sequence is CASSLGQGWEKLFF. The CDR3 DNA reads as TGTGCCAGCAGTTTAGGACAGGGTTGGGAAAAACTGTTTTTT.

The chain carries TRBV19 and TRBJ2-1, with D perhaps TRBD1 (6 bases). CDR3 length: 14 residues. V was clipped by 3 bases and J by 8 bases, with 14 bases between them. Germline values: CDR1 LNHDA, CDR2 SQIVND (reference sequence). CDR3 in DNA: TGTGCCAGTAGTATCTCGGCAGGGGTGCATGAGCAGTTCTTC. Its translation: CASSISAGVHEQFF. Complete variable domain (other parts from reference TRBV19 and TRBJ2-1): DGGITQSPKYLFRKEGQNVTLSCEQNLNHDAMYWYRQDPGQGLRLIYYSQIVNDFQKGDIAEGYSVSREKKESFPLTVTSAQKNPTAFYLCASSISAGVHEQFFGPGTRLTVL.

The genes are TRBV5-4 and TRBJ2-7, with D tentatively TRBD1 (6 bases). The CDR3 has 14 amino acids. With 4 bases removed from V and 0 bases from J, the gap between germline ends came to 11 bases. Germline-derived CDR1 and CDR2 are SGHNT and YYREEE (reference sequence). The CDR3 loop is CASSGGQSSYEQYF. Here the CDR3 DNA reads TGTGCCAGCAGCGGAGGACAGAGCTCCTACGAGCAGTACTTC.

This chain joins TRBV4-1 and TRBJ2-1; TRBD2 matches at 8 bases. The CDR3 runs to 14 residues. J gave up 9 bases and V 1 base, and 5 bases lay outside the gene matches. Germline CDR1 MGHRA, CDR2 YSYEKL. For the CDR3, the DNA is TGCGCCAGCAGCCAAGTCGCTAGCGGGCGTGAGCAGTTCTTC. Translation gives CASSQVASGREQFF.

This clone has more than one count but fewer than ten. This chain uses TRBV28 with TRBJ1-6; TRBD1 matches 7 bases. The CDR3 runs to 14 residues. The J segment lost 7 bases and the V segment lost 7 bases, leaving 7 bases of the junction unmatched. In germline, CDR1 is MDHEN, CDR2 SYDVKM. CDR3 loop: CASTFGQENSPLHF. The DNA for the CDR3 is TGTGCCAGCACCTTCGGACAGGAAAATTCACCCCTCCACTTT.

The chain links TRBV24-1 to TRBJ2-2; the D is unclear. Germline-derived CDR1 and CDR2 are KGHDR and SFDVKD. The V and J ends lost 4 bases and 4 bases respectively, with 6 bases between them. This CDR3 has 13 amino acids. The CDR3 protein is CATSDPVTGELFF. The CDR3 nucleotides read TGTGCCACCAGTGACCCCGTCACCGGGGAGCTGTTTTTT.